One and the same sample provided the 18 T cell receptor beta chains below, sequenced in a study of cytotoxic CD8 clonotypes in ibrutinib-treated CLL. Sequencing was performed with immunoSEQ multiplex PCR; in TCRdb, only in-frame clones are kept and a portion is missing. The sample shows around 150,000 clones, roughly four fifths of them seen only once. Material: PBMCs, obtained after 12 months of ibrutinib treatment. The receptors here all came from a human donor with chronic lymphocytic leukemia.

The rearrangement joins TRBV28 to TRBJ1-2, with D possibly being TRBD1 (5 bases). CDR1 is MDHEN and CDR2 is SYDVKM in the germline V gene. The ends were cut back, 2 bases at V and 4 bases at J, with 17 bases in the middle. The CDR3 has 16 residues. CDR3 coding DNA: TGTGCCAGCAGTTTAGCCGGGGGTACGAAGGGCTATGGCTACACCTTC. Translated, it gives CASSLAGGTKGYGYTF.

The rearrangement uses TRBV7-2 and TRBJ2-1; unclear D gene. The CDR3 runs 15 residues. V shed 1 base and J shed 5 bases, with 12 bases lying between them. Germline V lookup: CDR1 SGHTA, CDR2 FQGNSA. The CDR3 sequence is CASSLVFGRNNEQFF. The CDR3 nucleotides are TGTGCCAGCAGCTTAGTATTTGGGCGGAACAATGAGCAGTTCTTC.

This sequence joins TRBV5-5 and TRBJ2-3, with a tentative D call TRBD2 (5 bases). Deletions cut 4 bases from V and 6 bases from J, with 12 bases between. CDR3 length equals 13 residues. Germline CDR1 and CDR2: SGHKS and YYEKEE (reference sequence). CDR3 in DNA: TGTGCCAGCAGCATGGGTGAGCGGGATACGCAGTATTTT. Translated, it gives CASSMGERDTQYF.

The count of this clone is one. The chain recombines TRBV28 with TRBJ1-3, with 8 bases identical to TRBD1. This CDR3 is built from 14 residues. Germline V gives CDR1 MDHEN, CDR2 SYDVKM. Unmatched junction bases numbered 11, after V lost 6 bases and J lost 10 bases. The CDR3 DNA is TGTGCCAGCAGCCAATTTGACAGGGGCTGGACCATATATTTT. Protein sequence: CASSQFDRGWTIYF.

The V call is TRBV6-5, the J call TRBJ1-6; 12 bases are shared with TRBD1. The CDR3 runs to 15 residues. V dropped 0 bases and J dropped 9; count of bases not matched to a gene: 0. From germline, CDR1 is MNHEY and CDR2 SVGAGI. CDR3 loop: CASSYSGQGASPLHF. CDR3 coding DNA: TGTGCCAGCAGTTACTCGGGACAGGGGGCTTCACCCCTCCACTTT.

CDR3 amino acids: CASSQERDPTEAFF. The CDR3 DNA reads TGCGCCAGCAGCCAAGAACGGGACCCCACTGAAGCTTTCTTT. This sequence joins TRBV4-1 and TRBJ1-1; D is possibly TRBD1 (5 bases). This CDR3 has 14 amino acids. Between the trimmed V and J ends, which lost 0 bases and 4 bases, there was a span of 9 bases. CDR1 MGHRA and CDR2 YSYEKL come from the germline V gene.

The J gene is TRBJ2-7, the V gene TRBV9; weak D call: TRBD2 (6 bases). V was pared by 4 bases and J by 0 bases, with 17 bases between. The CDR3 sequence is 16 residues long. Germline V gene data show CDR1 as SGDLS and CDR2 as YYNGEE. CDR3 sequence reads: CASSPRSGTLSYEQYF. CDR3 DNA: TGTGCCAGCAGCCCTCGTAGCGGTACACTCTCCTACGAGCAGTACTTC.

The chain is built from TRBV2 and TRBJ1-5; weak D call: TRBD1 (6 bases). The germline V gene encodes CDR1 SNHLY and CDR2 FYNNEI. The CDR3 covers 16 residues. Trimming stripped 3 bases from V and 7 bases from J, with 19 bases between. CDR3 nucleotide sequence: TGTGCCAGCAGTGAGGTATCGGGGGGCGGAGGACAGCCCCAGCATTTT. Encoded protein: CASSEVSGGGGQPQHF.

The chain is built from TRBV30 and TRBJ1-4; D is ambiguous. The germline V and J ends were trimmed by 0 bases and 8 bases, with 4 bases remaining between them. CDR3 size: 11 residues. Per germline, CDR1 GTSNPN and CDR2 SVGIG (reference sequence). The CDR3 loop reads CAWSVGEKLFF. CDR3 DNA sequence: TGTGCCTGGAGTGTCGGAGAAAAACTGTTTTTT. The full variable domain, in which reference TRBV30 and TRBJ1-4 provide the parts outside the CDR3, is SQTIHQWPATLVQPVGSPLSLECTVEGTSNPNLYWYRQAAGRGLQLLFYSVGIGQISSEVPQNLSASRPQDRQFILSSKKLLLSDSGFYLCAWSVGEKLFFGSGTQLSVL.

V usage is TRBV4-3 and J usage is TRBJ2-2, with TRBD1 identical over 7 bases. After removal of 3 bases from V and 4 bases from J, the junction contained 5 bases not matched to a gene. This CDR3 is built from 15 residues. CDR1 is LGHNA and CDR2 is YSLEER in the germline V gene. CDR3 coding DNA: TGCGCCAGCAGCCAGGGACAGCATAGCACCGGGGAGCTGTTTTTT. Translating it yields CASSQGQHSTGELFF.

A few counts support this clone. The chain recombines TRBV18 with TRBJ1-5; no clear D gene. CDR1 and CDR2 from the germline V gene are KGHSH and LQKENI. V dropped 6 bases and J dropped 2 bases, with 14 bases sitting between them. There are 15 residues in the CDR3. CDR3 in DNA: TGTGCCAGCTCGACGTGGGAAGTCGGCAATCAGCCCCAGCATTTT. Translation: CASSTWEVGNQPQHF.

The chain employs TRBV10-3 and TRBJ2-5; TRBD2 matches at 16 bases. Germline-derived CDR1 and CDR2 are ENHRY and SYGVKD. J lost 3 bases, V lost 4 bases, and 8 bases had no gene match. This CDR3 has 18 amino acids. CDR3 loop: CAISGGTSGGAFKETQYF. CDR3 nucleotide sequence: TGTGCCATCAGTGGTGGGACTAGCGGGGGGGCCTTTAAAGAGACCCAGTACTTC.

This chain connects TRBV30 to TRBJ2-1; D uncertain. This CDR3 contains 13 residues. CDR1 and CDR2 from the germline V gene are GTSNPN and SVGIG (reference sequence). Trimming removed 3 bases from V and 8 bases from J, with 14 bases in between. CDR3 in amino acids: CAWRSDRDYEQFF. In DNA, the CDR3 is TGTGCCTGGAGGAGCGACCGAGATTATGAGCAGTTCTTC.

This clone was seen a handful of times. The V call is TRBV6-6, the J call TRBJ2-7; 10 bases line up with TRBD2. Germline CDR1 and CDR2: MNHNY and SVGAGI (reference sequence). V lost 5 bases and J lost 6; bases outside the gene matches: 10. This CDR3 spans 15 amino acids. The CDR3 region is CASSSRLAGPGEQYF. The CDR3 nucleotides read TGTGCCAGCAGTAGCCGACTAGCGGGCCCTGGCGAGCAGTACTTC.

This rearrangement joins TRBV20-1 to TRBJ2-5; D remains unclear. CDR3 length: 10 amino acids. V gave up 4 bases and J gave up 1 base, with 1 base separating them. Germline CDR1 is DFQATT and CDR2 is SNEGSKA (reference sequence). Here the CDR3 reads CSATQETQYF. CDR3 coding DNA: TGCAGTGCTACCCAAGAGACCCAGTACTTC.

CDR3 nucleotide sequence: TGCGCCAGCAGTGAGACTAGCGGGGAGACCCAGTACTTC. This encodes CASSETSGETQYF. The chain has TRBV10-2 and TRBJ2-5; 9 bases are shared with TRBD2. Losses at the gene ends were 2 bases for V and 5 bases for J; bases not matched to a gene: 0. The CDR3 spans 13 residues. Germline CDR1 and CDR2: WSHSY and SAAADI.

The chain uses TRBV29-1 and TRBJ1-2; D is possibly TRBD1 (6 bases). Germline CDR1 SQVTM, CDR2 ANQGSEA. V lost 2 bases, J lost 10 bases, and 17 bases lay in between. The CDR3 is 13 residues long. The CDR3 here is CSVERTAKKDYTF. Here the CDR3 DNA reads TGCAGCGTTGAAAGGACAGCAAAGAAAGACTACACCTTC. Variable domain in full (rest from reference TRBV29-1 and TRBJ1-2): SAVISQKPSRDICQRGTSLTIQCQVDSQVTMMFWYRQQPGQSLTLIATANQGSEATYESGFVIDKFPISRPNLTFSTLTVSNMSPEDSSIYLCSVERTAKKDYTFGSGTRLTVV.

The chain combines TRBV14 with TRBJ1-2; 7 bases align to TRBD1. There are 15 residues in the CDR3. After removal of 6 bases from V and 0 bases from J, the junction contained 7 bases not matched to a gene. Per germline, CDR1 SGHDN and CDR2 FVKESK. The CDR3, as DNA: TGTGCCAGCAGTCGGACAGGCCGAACTAACTATGGCTACACCTTC. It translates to CASSRTGRTNYGYTF.